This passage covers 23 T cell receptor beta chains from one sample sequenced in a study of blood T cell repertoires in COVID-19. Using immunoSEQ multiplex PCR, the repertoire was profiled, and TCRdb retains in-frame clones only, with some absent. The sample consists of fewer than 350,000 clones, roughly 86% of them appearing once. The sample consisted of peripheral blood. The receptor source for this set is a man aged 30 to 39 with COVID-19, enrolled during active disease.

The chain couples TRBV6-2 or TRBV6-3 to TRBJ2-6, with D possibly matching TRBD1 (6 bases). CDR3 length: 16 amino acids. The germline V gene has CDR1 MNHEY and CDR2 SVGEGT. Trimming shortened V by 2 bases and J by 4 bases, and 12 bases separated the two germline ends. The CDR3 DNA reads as TGTGCCAGCAGTTACGGTAGGGGGAGCGGGGCCAACGTCCTGACTTTC. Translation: CASSYGRGSGANVLTF.

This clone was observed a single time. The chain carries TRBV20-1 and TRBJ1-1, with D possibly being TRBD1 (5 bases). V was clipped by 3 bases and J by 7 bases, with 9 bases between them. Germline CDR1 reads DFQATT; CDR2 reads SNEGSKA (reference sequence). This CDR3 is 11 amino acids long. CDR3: CSASGALEAFF. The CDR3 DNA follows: TGCAGTGCTAGTGGGGCGCTTGAAGCTTTCTTT.

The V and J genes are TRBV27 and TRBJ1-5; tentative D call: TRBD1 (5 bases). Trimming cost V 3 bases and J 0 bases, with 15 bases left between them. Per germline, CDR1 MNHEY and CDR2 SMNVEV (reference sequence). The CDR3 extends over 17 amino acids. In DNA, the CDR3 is TGTGCCAGCAGTTTTTCGGGGGAAAGTTATAGCAATCAGCCCCAGCATTTT. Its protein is CASSFSGESYSNQPQHF.

The CDR3 sequence: CASSAGTSGASYEQYF. Here the CDR3 DNA reads TGTGCCAGCAGCGCAGGGACTAGCGGGGCCTCCTACGAGCAGTACTTC. The V and J genes are TRBV9 and TRBJ2-7, with 13 bases that match TRBD2. Germline V gene data show CDR1 as SGDLS and CDR2 as YYNGEE. Losses at the gene ends were 3 bases for V and 0 bases for J; bases not matched to a gene: 3. The CDR3 sequence is 16 residues long.

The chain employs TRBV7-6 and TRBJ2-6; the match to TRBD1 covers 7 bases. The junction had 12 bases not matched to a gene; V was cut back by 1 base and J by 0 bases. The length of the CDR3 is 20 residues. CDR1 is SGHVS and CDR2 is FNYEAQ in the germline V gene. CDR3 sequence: CASSLVFPGTASSGANVLTF. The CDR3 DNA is TGTGCCAGCAGCTTAGTTTTCCCCGGGACAGCAAGCTCTGGGGCCAACGTCCTGACTTTC.

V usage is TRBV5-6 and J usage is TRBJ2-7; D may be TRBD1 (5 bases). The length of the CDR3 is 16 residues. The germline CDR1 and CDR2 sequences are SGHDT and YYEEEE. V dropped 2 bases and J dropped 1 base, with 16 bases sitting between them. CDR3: CASSFRPRQGSYEQYF. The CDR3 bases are TGTGCCAGCAGCTTTCGACCGCGGCAGGGATCCTACGAGCAGTACTTC.

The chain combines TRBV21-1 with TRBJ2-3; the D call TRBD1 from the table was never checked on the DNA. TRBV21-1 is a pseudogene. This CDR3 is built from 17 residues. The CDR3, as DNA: TGTGCCAGCAGCAAATCTCAGGGGATTTCGGACACAGATACGCAGTATTTT. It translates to CASSKSQGISDTDTQYF.

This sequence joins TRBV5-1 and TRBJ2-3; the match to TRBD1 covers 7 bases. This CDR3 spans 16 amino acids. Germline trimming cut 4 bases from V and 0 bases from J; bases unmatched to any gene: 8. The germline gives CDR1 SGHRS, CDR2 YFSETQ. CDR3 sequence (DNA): TGCGCCAGCAGCCTGAGACAGGGAGTGAGCACAGATACGCAGTATTTT. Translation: CASSLRQGVSTDTQYF.

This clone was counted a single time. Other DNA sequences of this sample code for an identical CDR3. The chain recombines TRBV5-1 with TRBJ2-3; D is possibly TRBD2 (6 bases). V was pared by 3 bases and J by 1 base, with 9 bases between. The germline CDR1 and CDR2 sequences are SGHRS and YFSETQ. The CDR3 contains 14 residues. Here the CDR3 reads CASSSLAGTDTQYF. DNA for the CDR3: TGCGCCAGCAGCTCCTTAGCGGGCACAGATACGCAGTATTTT.

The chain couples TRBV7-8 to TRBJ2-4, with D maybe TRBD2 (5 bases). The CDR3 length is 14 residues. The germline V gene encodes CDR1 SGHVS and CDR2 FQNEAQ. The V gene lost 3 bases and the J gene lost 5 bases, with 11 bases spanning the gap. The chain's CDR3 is CASSLRVIENIQYF. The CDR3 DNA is TGTGCCAGCAGCTTGAGGGTAATAGAAAACATTCAGTACTTC.

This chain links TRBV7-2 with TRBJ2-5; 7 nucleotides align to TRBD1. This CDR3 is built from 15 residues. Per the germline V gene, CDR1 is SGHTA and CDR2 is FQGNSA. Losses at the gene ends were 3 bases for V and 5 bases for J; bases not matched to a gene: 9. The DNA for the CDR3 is TGTGCCAGCAGCTTCCCCAGACAGGGTCCGGAGACCCAGTACTTC. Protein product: CASSFPRQGPETQYF. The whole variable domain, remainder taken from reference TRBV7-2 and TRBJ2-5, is GAGVSQSPSNKVTEKGKDVELRCDPISGHTALYWYRQSLGQGLEFLIYFQGNSAPDKSGLPSDRFSAERTGGSVSTLTIQRTQQEDSAVYLCASSFPRQGPETQYFGPGTRLLVL.

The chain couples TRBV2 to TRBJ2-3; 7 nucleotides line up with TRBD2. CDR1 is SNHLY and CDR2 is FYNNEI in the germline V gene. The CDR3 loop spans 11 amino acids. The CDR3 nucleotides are TGTGTGGGGGGGGAAGCAGATACGCAGTATTTT. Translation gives CVGGEADTQYF.

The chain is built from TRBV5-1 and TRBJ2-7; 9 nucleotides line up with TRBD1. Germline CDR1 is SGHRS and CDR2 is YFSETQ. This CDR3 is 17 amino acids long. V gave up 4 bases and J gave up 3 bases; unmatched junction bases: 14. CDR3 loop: CASSGLLGQGGIYEQYF. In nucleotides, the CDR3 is TGCGCCAGCAGCGGACTCCTGGGACAGGGAGGAATCTACGAGCAGTACTTC.

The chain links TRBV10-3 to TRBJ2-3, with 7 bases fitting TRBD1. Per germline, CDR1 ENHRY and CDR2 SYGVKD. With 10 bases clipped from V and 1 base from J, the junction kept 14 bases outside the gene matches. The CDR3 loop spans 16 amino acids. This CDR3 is CATRDIRGTGTDTQYF. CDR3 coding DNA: TGTGCCACCAGGGATATACGAGGGACAGGCACAGATACGCAGTATTTT.

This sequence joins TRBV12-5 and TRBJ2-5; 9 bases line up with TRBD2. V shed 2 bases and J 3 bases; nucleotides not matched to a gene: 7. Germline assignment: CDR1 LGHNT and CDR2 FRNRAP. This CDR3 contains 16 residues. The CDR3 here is CASGLSLAGNKETQYF. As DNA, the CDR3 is TGTGCTAGTGGTTTGAGTCTAGCGGGGAATAAAGAGACCCAGTACTTC.

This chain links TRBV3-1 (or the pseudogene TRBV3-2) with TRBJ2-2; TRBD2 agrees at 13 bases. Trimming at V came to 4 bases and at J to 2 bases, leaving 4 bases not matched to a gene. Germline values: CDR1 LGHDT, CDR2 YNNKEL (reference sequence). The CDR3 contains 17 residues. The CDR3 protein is CASSRGLAGENTGELFF. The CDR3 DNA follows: TGTGCCAGCAGCCGCGGACTAGCGGGAGAAAACACCGGGGAGCTGTTTTTT.

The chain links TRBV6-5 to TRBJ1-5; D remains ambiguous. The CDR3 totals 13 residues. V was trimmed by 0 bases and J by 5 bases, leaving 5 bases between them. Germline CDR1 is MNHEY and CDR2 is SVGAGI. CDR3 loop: CASSYSRDQPQHF. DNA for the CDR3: TGTGCCAGCAGTTACTCCCGGGATCAGCCCCAGCATTTT.

The CDR3 spells CASSKAWAVNDEQYF. The CDR3 DNA reads as TGTGCCAGCAGCAAAGCTTGGGCAGTAAACGACGAGCAGTACTTC. The J gene is TRBJ2-7, the V gene TRBV21-1; the D call of TRBD1 is as the table states it, not checked on the DNA. TRBV21-1 has pseudogene status. The CDR3 is made up of 15 amino acids.

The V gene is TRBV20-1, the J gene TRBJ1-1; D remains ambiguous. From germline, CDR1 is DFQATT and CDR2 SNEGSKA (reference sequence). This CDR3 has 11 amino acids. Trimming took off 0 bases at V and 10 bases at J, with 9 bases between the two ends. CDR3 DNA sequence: TGCAGTGCTAGAGACCGGGGTGTAGCTTTCTTT. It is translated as CSARDRGVAFF.

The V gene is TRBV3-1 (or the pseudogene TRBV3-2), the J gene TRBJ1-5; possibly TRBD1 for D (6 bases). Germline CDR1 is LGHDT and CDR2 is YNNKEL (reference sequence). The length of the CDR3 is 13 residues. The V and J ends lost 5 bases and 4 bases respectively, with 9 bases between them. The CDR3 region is CASSATGNQPQHF. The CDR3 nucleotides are TGTGCCAGCAGCGCGACAGGAAATCAGCCCCAGCATTTT.

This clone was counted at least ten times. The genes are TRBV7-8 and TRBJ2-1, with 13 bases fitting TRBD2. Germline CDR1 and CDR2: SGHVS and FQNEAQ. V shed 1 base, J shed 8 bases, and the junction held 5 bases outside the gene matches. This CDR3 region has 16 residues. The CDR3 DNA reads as TGTGCCAGCAGCTTAGAACTAGCGGGGGGGCGAGATGAGCAGTTCTTC. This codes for CASSLELAGGRDEQFF.

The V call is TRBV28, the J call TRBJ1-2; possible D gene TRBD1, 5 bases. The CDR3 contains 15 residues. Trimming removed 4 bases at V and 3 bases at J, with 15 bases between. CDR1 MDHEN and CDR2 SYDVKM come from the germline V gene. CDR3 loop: CASSYRQLLDYGYTF. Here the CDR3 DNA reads TGTGCCAGCAGTTACCGACAGCTCTTGGACTATGGCTACACCTTC.

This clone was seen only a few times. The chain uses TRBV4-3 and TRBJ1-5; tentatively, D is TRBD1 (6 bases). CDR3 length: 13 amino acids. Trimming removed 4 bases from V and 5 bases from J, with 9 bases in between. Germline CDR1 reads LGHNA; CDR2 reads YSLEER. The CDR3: CASSPNRDQPQHF. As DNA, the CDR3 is TGCGCCAGCAGCCCCAACAGGGATCAGCCCCAGCATTTT.